A selection of T cell receptor beta chains follows, all from one sample in a study of control samples from healthy donors and cancer patients. Sequencing was performed with immunoSEQ multiplex PCR; in TCRdb, only in-frame clones are kept and a portion is missing. This table holds some 87,000 clones, more than 65% found once. The sequenced material came from PBMCs. These TCRs come from a man aged 60 to 75 with head and neck cancer. CDR3s leave out the opening cysteine and the closing phenylalanine or tryptophan. D genes are given only for firm matches.

d_gene	v_gene	len	j_gene	CDR3aa
NA	TRBV25-1	11	TRBJ1-2	ASTPGGNYGYT
NA	TRBV28	13	TRBJ1-5	ASSFPGTGNQPQH
TRBD1	TRBV2	13	TRBJ2-1	ASSEARGSYNEQF
NA	TRBV9	12	TRBJ2-2	ASRGGANTGELF
TRBD2	TRBV6-5	13	TRBJ2-2	ASRYSGSGTGELF
TRBD1	TRBV19	13	TRBJ2-7	ASSIEGTGLYEQY
NA	TRBV5-1	13	TRBJ1-4	ASSLLTSGNEKLF
NA	TRBV5-8	13	TRBJ1-4	ASSFQRAGNEKLF
TRBD1	TRBV5-6	12	TRBJ1-2	ASSLALGTGHYT
NA	TRBV15	16	TRBJ1-6	ATSRALRTGNYNSPLH
NA	TRBV11-3	13	TRBJ2-3	ASSLGGGTADTQY
NA	TRBV30	11	TRBJ1-2	VMLAGRDYGYT
TRBD1	TRBV19	13	TRBJ2-3	ASSPWDSSTDTQY
TRBD2	TRBV6-6	12	TRBJ2-7	ASIASGALYEQY
NA	TRBV5-1	12	TRBJ2-1	ASSLGVGPNEQF
TRBD2	TRBV14	12	TRBJ2-7	ASRRAGDGYEQY
NA	TRBV6-2/TRBV6-3	10	TRBJ1-1	ASSPGRRKAF